The rows below give T cell receptor beta chains drawn from one sample of a study of cytomegalovirus exposure and HLA in healthy donors. Assay: immunoSEQ multiplex PCR; the TCRdb copy retains only in-frame clones and omits some. The sample contains tens of thousands of clones, under 80% of which appear only once. The specimen sequenced was PBMCs. The receptors stem from a man aged 55 to 70 in good health and CMV-seropositive. Each CDR3 is given with its conserved first and last residue. The D gene is left open where the match is weak. A row's size may be missing; if present it is once, few, many or a size class.

J: TRBJ1-1
V: TRBV7-9
D: TRBD1
size: -
DNA: TGTGCCAGCAGCTACGGACAGGGCGTCGAACTTGAAGCTTTCTTT
CDR3: CASSYGQGVELEAFF

J: TRBJ1-1
V: TRBV5-1
D: TRBD1
size: -
DNA: TGCGCCAGCACCTCAGGGGGAGGGAACACTGAAGCTTTCTTT
CDR3: CASTSGGGNTEAFF

J: TRBJ2-7
V: TRBV19
D: -
size: -
DNA: TGTGCCAGTAGTAGCGGGGTCGGCGAGCAGTACTTC
CDR3: CASSSGVGEQYF

J: TRBJ2-5
V: TRBV5-4
D: TRBD2
size: -
DNA: TGTGCCAGCAGCCACGGGACTAGTGAGGAGACCCAGTACTTC
CDR3: CASSHGTSEETQYF

J: TRBJ2-5
V: TRBV19
D: -
size: -
DNA: TGTGCCAGTAGTGTAGGGGCCAGCGAGACCCAGTACTTC
CDR3: CASSVGASETQYF

J: TRBJ2-7
V: TRBV7-9
D: -
size: -
DNA: TGTGCCAGCAGCTCCGGAAGCACGGGGGAGCAGTACTTC
CDR3: CASSSGSTGEQYF

J: TRBJ2-3
V: TRBV7-2
D: -
size: -
DNA: TGTGCCAGCAGCTTGAGCCTTAGCGCAGATACGCAGTATTTT
CDR3: CASSLSLSADTQYF

J: TRBJ2-7
V: TRBV7-8
D: -
size: -
DNA: TGTGCCAGCAGCTTCGTATACAGCCAAGGCTACGAGCAGTACTTC
CDR3: CASSFVYSQGYEQYF

J: TRBJ2-7
V: TRBV4-3
D: TRBD2
size: few
DNA: TGCGCCAGCAGCCAAGAACCCCTAGCGGGGGGCAGGTACGAGCAGTACTTC
CDR3: CASSQEPLAGGRYEQYF

J: TRBJ2-1
V: TRBV5-1
D: -
size: -
DNA: TGCGCCAGCAGTCGAGGTGTCCGGGAGCAGTTCTTC
CDR3: CASSRGVREQFF

J: TRBJ2-1
V: TRBV6-5
D: TRBD2
size: once
DNA: TGTGCCAGCAGTACCTCCGGGACTAGTAGCCATGAGCAGTTCTTC
CDR3: CASSTSGTSSHEQFF

J: TRBJ1-3
V: TRBV9
D: TRBD1
size: -
DNA: TGTGCCAGCAGCGGACAGGGAACGGGAAACACCATATATTTT
CDR3: CASSGQGTGNTIYF

J: TRBJ2-5
V: TRBV6-5
D: -
size: -
DNA: TGTGCCAGCAGTTACTCAGCCCCCCCGGAGTACTTC
CDR3: CASSYSAPPEYF

J: TRBJ2-1
V: TRBV6-1
D: TRBD2
size: -
DNA: TGTGCCAGCGGATTACTAGCGGGTTACAATGAGCAGTTCTTC
CDR3: CASGLLAGYNEQFF

J: TRBJ1-6
V: TRBV11-2
D: TRBD1
size: few
DNA: TGTGCCAGCAGCCGGGGACAGCTTAATTCACCCCTCCACTTT
CDR3: CASSRGQLNSPLHF

J: TRBJ1-1
V: TRBV13
D: -
size: -
DNA: TGTGCCAGCAGCCTTGGACAGATGAACACTGAAGCTTTCTTT
CDR3: CASSLGQMNTEAFF

J: TRBJ2-5
V: TRBV5-1
D: TRBD1
size: -
DNA: TGCGCCAGCAGCTTGATGGGACAGGGCCAGGAGACCCAGTACTTC
CDR3: CASSLMGQGQETQYF

J: TRBJ2-1
V: TRBV11-2
D: TRBD2
size: -
DNA: TGTGCCAGCAGCTTAGGGACTAGCGGGAGTACTGAGCAGTTCTTC
CDR3: CASSLGTSGSTEQFF

J: TRBJ2-1
V: TRBV19
D: -
size: -
DNA: TGTGCCAGTAGTAACTCGCACCTAGAGGAGCAGTTCTTC
CDR3: CASSNSHLEEQFF

J: TRBJ2-5
V: TRBV28
D: -
size: -
DNA: TGTGCCAGCAGCCCCCATCAAGAGACCCAGTACTTC
CDR3: CASSPHQETQYF

J: TRBJ2-5
V: TRBV7-2
D: -
size: few
DNA: TGTGCCAGCAGCTTAGCGACAGTTCAAGAGACCCAGTACTTC
CDR3: CASSLATVQETQYF

J: TRBJ2-3
V: TRBV7-9
D: -
size: once
DNA: TGTTCCAGCAGCCTCTTGGGGCTACTTAGCACAGATACGCAGTATTTT
CDR3: CSSSLLGLLSTDTQYF

J: TRBJ2-1
V: TRBV6-1
D: -
size: -
DNA: TGTGCCAGCAGTGAAAAGTTGTACATAAGCTCCTACAATGAGCAGTTCTTC
CDR3: CASSEKLYISSYNEQFF

J: TRBJ2-5
V: TRBV7-6
D: -
size: -
DNA: TGTGCCAGCAGCTTAAATCTGGGGCAAGGGACCCAGTACTTC
CDR3: CASSLNLGQGTQYF

J: TRBJ1-1
V: TRBV11-3
D: -
size: few
DNA: TGTGCCAGCAGCTCACAGGGTGAGGACACTGAAGCTTTCTTT
CDR3: CASSSQGEDTEAFF

J: TRBJ2-5
V: TRBV5-6
D: -
size: -
DNA: TGTGCCAGCAGCTTTGTCGGGGGACAAGAGACCCAGTACTTC
CDR3: CASSFVGGQETQYF

J: TRBJ2-6
V: TRBV19
D: TRBD2
size: -
DNA: TGTGCCAGTAGTATCGGGAGGGACTCTGGGGCCAACGTCCTGACTTTC
CDR3: CASSIGRDSGANVLTF

J: TRBJ1-2
V: TRBV10-2
D: TRBD1
size: few
DNA: TGCGCCAGCAGAACGGGACAGGGAGCTAACTATGGCTACACCTTC
CDR3: CASRTGQGANYGYTF

J: TRBJ2-3
V: TRBV28
D: TRBD2
size: -
DNA: TGTGCCAGCAGTTTTTCGGGACTAGCGGGAACAGATACGCAGTATTTT
CDR3: CASSFSGLAGTDTQYF

J: TRBJ2-5
V: TRBV7-9
D: TRBD2
size: -
DNA: TGTGCCAGCAGCTTGTTTTTCCTAGCGGGGGAAAGTGAGACCCAGTACTTC
CDR3: CASSLFFLAGESETQYF

J: TRBJ2-5
V: TRBV5-4
D: TRBD1
size: -
DNA: TGTGCCAGCAGCTTGGCTGGGACAGGGGCAGTGACCCAGTACTTC
CDR3: CASSLAGTGAVTQYF

J: TRBJ1-2
V: TRBV29-1
D: -
size: -
DNA: TGCAGCGCCCTTTCGGGTAGGGACAATGGCTACACCTTC
CDR3: CSALSGRDNGYTF